Included here is one T cell receptor (beta chain) sequence, with context. The antigen remains undetermined. This entry belongs to a study of T cell clones after liver transplantation. On the study more broadly: TCRbeta sequencing after a pre-transplant mixed lymphocyte reaction identified graft-donor-reactive clones, later tracked in post-transplant blood. Subjects received no induction therapy and standard immunosuppression until randomization at 12-24 months post-transplant.

The J segment lost 2 bases and the V segment lost 4 bases, leaving 10 bases of the junction unmatched. Per the germline V gene, CDR1 is MDHEN and CDR2 is SYDVKM. CDR3 length equals 16 residues. TCRbeta sequences of proliferating CFSE-low MLR cells were labeled alloreactive. Pre-transplant recipient cells responded to graft donor PBMCs, splenocytes, lymph-node cells, or third-party PBMCs. TCRdb's table, derived via immunoSEQ multiplex PCR, lists solely in-frame clones and lacks some. Here the sample spans about 110 clones, approximately 50% being singletons. The genes are TRBV28 and TRBJ2-5; 7 bases map to TRBD1. The source is a human patient who received a liver transplant. The T cells may partly be graft donor cells. Sequenced input: CD8+ T cells from cultured PBMCs. The CDR3 DNA follows: TGTGCCAGCAGTTCGGCCGGGACAGCTAGACAAGAGACCCAGTACTTC. It codes for CASSSAGTARQETQYF.